These 13 T cell receptor beta chains originate from one sample sequenced in a study of CD8 T cells in ankylosing spondylitis. For these TCRs, the target antigens are not known. TCRdb ran MiXCR on the 5' RACE reads and lists one entry per CDR3 protein. The data show fewer than 500,000 distinct CDR3 sequences, about 25% seen once. Whole-study findings and limits: For ankylosing spondylitis blood, a TCR beta motif of about 8 highly homologous variants appeared characteristic.

Sequenced sample: blood, either unsorted or a sorted T cell fraction (not recorded which). These receptors all come from a male donor with ankylosing spondylitis.

In its sample, this clonotype was seen a few times. The V call is TRBV12-3 or TRBV12-4, the J call TRBJ1-4, with D perhaps TRBD1 (5 bases). The CDR3 covers 14 residues. The V gene lost 7 bases and the J gene lost 5 bases, with 14 bases spanning the gap. CDR3 sequence reads: CASNMGGINEKLFF. The CDR3 bases are TGTGCCAGCAACATGGGGGGTATCAATGAAAAACTGTTTTTT.

This chain links TRBV29-1 with TRBJ1-3, with no clear D. The CDR3 is 13 residues long. Trimming took off 7 bases at V and 0 bases at J, with 10 bases between the two ends. The germline V gene has CDR1 SQVTM and CDR2 ANQGSEA. The DNA of the CDR3 is TGCAGCGCAACGATAAGCTCTGGAAACACCATATATTTT. This encodes CSATISSGNTIYF.

The chain combines TRBV7-9 with TRBJ2-3; D not resolved. The CDR3 is 16 residues long. V was pared by 5 bases and J by 2 bases, with 17 bases between. Germline loops: CDR1 SEHNR, CDR2 FQNEAQ (reference sequence). CDR3 in amino acids: CASSPGLPKATDTQYF. The CDR3 DNA sequence: TGTGCCAGCAGCCCCGGCCTCCCGAAGGCCACAGATACGCAGTATTTT. The full variable domain, completed using reference TRBV7-9 and TRBJ2-3, is DTGVSQNPRHKITKRGQNVTFRCDPISEHNRLYWYRQTLGQGPEFLTYFQNEAQLEKSRLLSDRFSAERPKGSFSTLEIQRTEQGDSAMYLCASSPGLPKATDTQYFGPGTRLTVL.

The CDR3 loop is CARKKINYGYTF. The CDR3 DNA sequence: TGTGCCAGGAAAAAAATAAACTATGGCTACACCTTC. This sequence joins TRBV25-1 and TRBJ1-2; D not certain. The CDR3 contains 12 residues. V shed 9 bases and J shed 2 bases, with 10 bases lying between them. CDR1 is MGHDK and CDR2 is SYGVNS in the germline V gene.

This clonotype was recorded many times. The J gene is TRBJ2-3, the V gene TRBV29-1; TRBD1 is a possible D gene (5 bases). The CDR3 loop spans 13 amino acids. Germline assignment: CDR1 SQVTM and CDR2 ANQGSEA. V lost 3 bases, J lost 6 bases, and 13 bases lay in between. The CDR3 DNA reads TGCAGCGTTGACGACAGAGTCGCCGATACGCAGTATTTT. It yields the protein CSVDDRVADTQYF.

This clonotype appeared a few times. The chain is built from TRBV29-1 and TRBJ1-2; D is uncertain. Germline V gene sequence: CDR1 SQVTM, CDR2 ANQGSEA. V lost 4 bases, J lost 2 bases, and 5 bases lay in between. CDR3 length: 11 amino acids. The DNA for the CDR3 is TGCAGCGTTGGCCAGAACTATGGCTACACCTTC. This gives the protein CSVGQNYGYTF. The full variable domain, completed using reference TRBV29-1 and TRBJ1-2, is SAVISQKPSRDICQRGTSLTIQCQVDSQVTMMFWYRQQPGQSLTLIATANQGSEATYESGFVIDKFPISRPNLTFSTLTVSNMSPEDSSIYLCSVGQNYGYTFGSGTRLTVV.

This clonotype was picked up a small number of times. V is TRBV29-1 and J is TRBJ2-5; a possible D gene is TRBD2 (5 bases). The germline V and J ends were trimmed by 3 bases and 5 bases, with 10 bases remaining between them. From germline, CDR1 is SQVTM and CDR2 ANQGSEA. The length of the CDR3 is 12 residues. The CDR3 region has the DNA TGCAGCGTTGACCTGAGAGGGGAGACCCAGTACTTC. Translation gives CSVDLRGETQYF.

This clonotype was observed a handful of times. The chain couples TRBV21-1 to TRBJ2-7; TRBD2 reflects the table's D call only, with no check against the DNA. TRBV21-1 is reported as a pseudogene. The CDR3 has 17 residues. The CDR3 region is CASSKALAGGSSYEQYV. CDR3 DNA sequence: TGTGCCAGCAGCAAAGCCCTAGCGGGAGGGAGTTCCTACGAGCAGTACGTC.

The chain is built from TRBV5-1 and TRBJ2-7; D not resolved. From germline, CDR1 is SGHRS and CDR2 YFSETQ. V lost 1 base and J lost 2, with 13 bases in between. CDR3 size: 15 residues. CDR3 nucleotides: TGCGCCAGCAGCTTGCTGGGCCAGGAAGCCTACGAGCAGTACTTC. Protein: CASSLLGQEAYEQYF.

This chain links TRBV13 with TRBJ2-4; tentative D call: TRBD1 (6 bases). The CDR3 runs 16 residues. Per germline, CDR1 PRHDT and CDR2 FYEKMQ (reference sequence). The V and J ends lost 5 bases and 1 base respectively, with 15 bases between them. CDR3 DNA sequence: TGTGCCAGCAGCCGAGGGGGAAGCGCGGCCAAAAACATTCAGTACTTC. This translates into CASSRGGSAAKNIQYF.

The J gene is TRBJ2-3, the V gene TRBV2; no reliable D call. Germline V gene lookup returns CDR1 SNHLY and CDR2 FYNNEI. V was cut by 4 bases and J by 3 bases, with 5 bases left in between. The length of the CDR3 is 12 residues. CDR3 sequence: CASSVQTDTQYF. In nucleotides, the CDR3 is TGTGCCAGCAGTGTTCAGACAGATACGCAGTATTTT.

This clonotype was detected many times. The chain uses TRBV12-3 or TRBV12-4 and TRBJ2-3; D unresolved. CDR3 length: 15 amino acids. Trimming left V 2 bases short and J 0 bases short, with 9 bases between. CDR3: CASSLQASSTDTQYF. Written as DNA, the CDR3 is TGTGCCAGCAGTTTACAGGCGTCTAGCACAGATACGCAGTATTTT.

J is TRBJ1-1 and V is TRBV18; 8 nucleotides match TRBD1. V lost 1 base, J lost 1 base, and 8 bases stayed unmatched. The CDR3 contains 17 residues. The germline V gene has CDR1 KGHSH and CDR2 LQKENI. CDR3 sequence: CASSPRSSGTGNTEAFF. DNA for the CDR3: TGTGCCAGCTCACCACGGTCTTCGGGGACAGGGAACACTGAAGCTTTCTTT. Complete variable domain (other parts from reference TRBV18 and TRBJ1-1): NAGVMQNPRHLVRRRGQEARLRCSPMKGHSHVYWYRQLPEEGLKFMVYLQKENIIDESGMPKERFSAEFPKEGPSILRIQQVVRGDSAAYFCASSPRSSGTGNTEAFFGQGTRLTVV.